The rows below give T cell receptor beta chains drawn from one sample of a study of blood T cell repertoires in COVID-19. The method was immunoSEQ multiplex PCR; TCRdb's version includes in-frame clones alone and lacks a portion of them. The sample lists around 78,000 clones, 90% occurring once. The sample comprised peripheral blood. These receptors all come from a woman in her 50s in a cohort sampled during active COVID-19. The CDR3 runs from the conserved cysteine through the conserved F or W. The order of the fields is clone size, V gene, D gene, J gene, CDR3 DNA, CDR3 protein. D genes are given only for firm matches. Only part of the rows carry a size: once, few, many, or a class if the clone is expanded.

>.|TRBV9|TRBD2|TRBJ2-7
TGTGCCAGCAGCGCTCTAGCGGGAGGACACTACGAGCAGTACTTC
CASSALAGGHYEQYF
>once|TRBV5-1|TRBD1|TRBJ2-7
TGCGCCAGCAGCTCGAGGACAGGGGACTCCTACGAGCAGTACTTC
CASSSRTGDSYEQYF
>.|TRBV28|.|TRBJ1-2
TGTGCCAGCAGTTTAACACAGGCACACTATGGCTACACCTTC
CASSLTQAHYGYTF
>.|TRBV3-1/TRBV3-2|TRBD2|TRBJ2-1
TGTGCCAGCAGCCAAGATTGGAGCGGGAGTAGGGGTGAGCAGTTCTTC
CASSQDWSGSRGEQFF
>.|TRBV27|.|TRBJ2-1
TGTGCCAGCAGTTTATCGTTAGCGGCCTCCTACAATGAGCAGTTCTTC
CASSLSLAASYNEQFF
>.|TRBV5-4|.|TRBJ2-2
TGTGCCAGCAGCTTGGCCACCCAGGGTGACACCGGGGAGCTGTTTTTT
CASSLATQGDTGELFF
>.|TRBV3-1/TRBV3-2|TRBD2|TRBJ2-7
TGTGCCAGCAGCCAAGCAGCGGGAGGACGCTACGAGCAGTACTTC
CASSQAAGGRYEQYF
>.|TRBV6-5|.|TRBJ1-1
TGTGCCAGCGCGCGGGTCGAGACTGAAGCTTTCTTT
CASARVETEAFF
>once|TRBV5-1|TRBD2|TRBJ2-1
TGCGCCAGCAGCTTTGCTAGACGCGGGGAGGGAGAGCAGTTCTTC
CASSFARRGEGEQFF
>.|TRBV6-5|TRBD2|TRBJ2-5
TGTGCCAGCAGTTACTCGACTTCGGGGGGAGAGACCCAGTACTTC
CASSYSTSGGETQYF
>.|TRBV11-1|.|TRBJ2-5
TGTGCCAGCAGCATCGTCGGTGGCAGCGTACAAGAGACCCAGTACTTC
CASSIVGGSVQETQYF
>.|TRBV3-1/TRBV3-2|.|TRBJ2-3
TGTGCCAGCGGGGTAGGGGGCACAGATACGCAGTATTTT
CASGVGGTDTQYF
>.|TRBV4-2|.|TRBJ2-1
TGTGCCAGCAGCCAAGATCCTTCGCGGATCTACAATGAGCAGTTCTTC
CASSQDPSRIYNEQFF
>.|TRBV5-5|TRBD1|TRBJ1-5
TGTGCCAGCAGCTGGGGACAGGGGGGCTCGGGCAATCAGCCCCAGCATTTT
CASSWGQGGSGNQPQHF
>.|TRBV28|.|TRBJ1-1
TGTGCCAGCAGTTTTACCGCCGGGGTCACTGAAGCTTTCTTT
CASSFTAGVTEAFF
>.|TRBV19|TRBD1|TRBJ1-3
TGTGCCAGTTGCTCCGGGACAGCCGATACCAGCTCTGGAAACACCATATATTTT
CASCSGTADTSSGNTIYF
>.|TRBV29-1|TRBD1|TRBJ2-3
TGCAGCGTTGAAGATTTGGGGACAGGGGGCCTGAATACGCAGTATTTT
CSVEDLGTGGLNTQYF
>.|TRBV3-1/TRBV3-2|.|TRBJ1-5
TGTGCCAGCAGCCAAGCTAAAGGGGAGGACACCGATCAGCCCCAGCATTTT
CASSQAKGEDTDQPQHF
>.|TRBV6-2/TRBV6-3|.|TRBJ2-3
TGTGCCAGCATCCCCTTAGGAGGGCCGAGAGATACGCAGTATTTT
CASIPLGGPRDTQYF
>.|TRBV5-4|.|TRBJ1-1
TGTGCCAGCAGCTTGACAGGGTGGGCCACTGAAGCTTTCTTT
CASSLTGWATEAFF
>.|TRBV6-6|.|TRBJ1-1
TGTGCCAGCATTGGGAGACAGGCGAACACTGAAGCTTTCTTT
CASIGRQANTEAFF
>once|TRBV7-9|.|TRBJ1-4
TGTGCCAGCAGCTTGGGCGACATCCGGAATGAAAAACTGTTTTTT
CASSLGDIRNEKLFF
>.|TRBV6-5|.|TRBJ2-2
TGTGCCAGCCGGACTTCTCACACCGGGGAGCTGTTTTTT
CASRTSHTGELFF
>.|TRBV27|.|TRBJ2-5
TGTGCCAGCAGTTTATACGGACAGCTGAAAGAGACCCAGTACTTC
CASSLYGQLKETQYF